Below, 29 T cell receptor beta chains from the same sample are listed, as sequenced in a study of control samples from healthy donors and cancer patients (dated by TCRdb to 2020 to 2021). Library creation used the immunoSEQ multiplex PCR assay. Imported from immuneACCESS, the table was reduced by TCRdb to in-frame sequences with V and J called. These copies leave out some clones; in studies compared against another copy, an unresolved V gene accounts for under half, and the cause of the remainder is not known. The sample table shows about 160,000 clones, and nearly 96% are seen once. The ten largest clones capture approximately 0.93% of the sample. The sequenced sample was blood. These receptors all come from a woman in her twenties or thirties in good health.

The CDR3 loop is CASSEAGTSGTKNIQYF. The CDR3 region has the DNA TGTGCCAGCAGTGAAGCGGGAACTAGCGGGACCAAAAACATTCAGTACTTC. The chain recombines TRBV2 with TRBJ2-4, with 10 bases fitting TRBD2. The CDR3 is 17 amino acids. V trimming: 0 bases; J trimming: 2 bases; junction bases outside the gene matches: 4. CDR1 is SNHLY, CDR2 FYNNEI, per germline.

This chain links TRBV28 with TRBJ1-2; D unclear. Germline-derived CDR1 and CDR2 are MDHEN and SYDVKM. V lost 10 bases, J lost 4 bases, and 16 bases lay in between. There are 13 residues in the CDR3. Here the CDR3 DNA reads TGTGCCACGACTGCTCAGGCCCGCTATGGCTACACCTTC. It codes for CATTAQARYGYTF.

CDR3 sequence reads: CASSLDGTNTEAFF. The CDR3 bases are TGTGCCAGCAGCTTGGATGGGACTAACACTGAAGCTTTCTTT. This sequence joins TRBV5-8 and TRBJ1-1; weak D call: TRBD1 (5 bases). The CDR3 contains 14 residues. Trimming removed 0 bases from V and 2 bases from J, with 8 bases in between. CDR1 and CDR2 (germline): SGHTS, YDEGEE.

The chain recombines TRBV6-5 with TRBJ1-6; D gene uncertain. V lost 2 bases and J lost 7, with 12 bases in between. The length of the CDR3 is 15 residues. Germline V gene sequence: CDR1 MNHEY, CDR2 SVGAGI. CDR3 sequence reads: CASSYIATGNSPLHF. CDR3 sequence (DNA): TGTGCCAGCAGTTACATCGCCACGGGGAATTCACCCCTCCACTTT.

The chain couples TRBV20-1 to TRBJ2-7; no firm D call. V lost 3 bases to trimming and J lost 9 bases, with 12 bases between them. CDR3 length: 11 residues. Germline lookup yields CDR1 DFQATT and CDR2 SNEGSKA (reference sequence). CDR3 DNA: TGCAGTGCTAGCAAAAATTTAGGGCAGTACTTC. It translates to CSASKNLGQYF.

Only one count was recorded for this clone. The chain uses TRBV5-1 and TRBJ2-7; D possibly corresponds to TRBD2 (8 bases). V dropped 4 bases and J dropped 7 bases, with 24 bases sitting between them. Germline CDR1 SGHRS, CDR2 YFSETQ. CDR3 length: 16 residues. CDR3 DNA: TGCGCCAGCAGCCACAGGGGTAGCGGGGATACGGGGGAGCAGTACTTC. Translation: CASSHRGSGDTGEQYF.

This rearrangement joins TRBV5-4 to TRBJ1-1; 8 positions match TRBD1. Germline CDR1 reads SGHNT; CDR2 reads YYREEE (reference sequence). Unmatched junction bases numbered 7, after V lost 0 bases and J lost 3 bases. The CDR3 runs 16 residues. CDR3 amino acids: CASSLGRTGSDTEAFF. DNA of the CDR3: TGTGCCAGCAGCTTGGGGAGGACAGGGTCGGACACTGAAGCTTTCTTT. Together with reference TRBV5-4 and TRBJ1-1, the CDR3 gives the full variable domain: ETGVTQSPTHLIKTRGQQVTLRCSSQSGHNTVSWYQQALGQGPQFIFQYYREEENGRGNFPPRFSGLQFPNYSSELNVNALELDDSALYLCASSLGRTGSDTEAFFGQGTRLTVV.

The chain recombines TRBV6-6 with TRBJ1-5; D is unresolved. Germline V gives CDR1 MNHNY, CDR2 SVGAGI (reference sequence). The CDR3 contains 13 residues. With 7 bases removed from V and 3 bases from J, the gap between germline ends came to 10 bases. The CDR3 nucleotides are TGTGCCAGCACCGAAACAGCCAATCAGCCCCAGCATTTT. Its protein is CASTETANQPQHF.

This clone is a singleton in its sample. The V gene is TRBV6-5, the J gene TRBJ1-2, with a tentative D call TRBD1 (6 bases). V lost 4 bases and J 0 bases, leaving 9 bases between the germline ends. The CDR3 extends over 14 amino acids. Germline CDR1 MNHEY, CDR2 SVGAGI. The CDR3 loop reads CASSWDIANYGYTF. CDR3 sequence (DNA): TGTGCCAGCAGTTGGGACATTGCTAACTATGGCTACACCTTC.

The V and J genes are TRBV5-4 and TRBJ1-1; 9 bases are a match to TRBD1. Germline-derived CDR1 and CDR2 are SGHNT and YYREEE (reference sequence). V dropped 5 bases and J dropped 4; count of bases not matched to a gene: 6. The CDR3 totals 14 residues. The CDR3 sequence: CASSLDRGSTEAFF. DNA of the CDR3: TGTGCCAGCAGTTTAGACAGGGGGTCCACTGAAGCTTTCTTT.

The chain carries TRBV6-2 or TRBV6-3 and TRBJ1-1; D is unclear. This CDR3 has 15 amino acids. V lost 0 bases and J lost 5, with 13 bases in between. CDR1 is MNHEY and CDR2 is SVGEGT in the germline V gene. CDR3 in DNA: TGTGCCAGCAGTTACTCGCAGGTAGGAGGAACTGAAGCTTTCTTT. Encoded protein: CASSYSQVGGTEAFF.

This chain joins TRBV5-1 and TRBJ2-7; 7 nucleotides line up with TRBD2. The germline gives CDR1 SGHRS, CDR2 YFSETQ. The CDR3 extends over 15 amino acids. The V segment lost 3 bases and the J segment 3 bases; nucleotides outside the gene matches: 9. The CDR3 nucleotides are TGCGCCAGCAGCTGGCTGGGAGGGAGTAACTACGAGCAGTACTTC. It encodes CASSWLGGSNYEQYF.

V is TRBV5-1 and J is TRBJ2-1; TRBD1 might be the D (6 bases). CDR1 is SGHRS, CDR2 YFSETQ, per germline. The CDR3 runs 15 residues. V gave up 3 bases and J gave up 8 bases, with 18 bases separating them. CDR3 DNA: TGCGCCAGCAGCTCTGCACCAGGGGCATGGGATGAGCAGTTCTTC. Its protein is CASSSAPGAWDEQFF.

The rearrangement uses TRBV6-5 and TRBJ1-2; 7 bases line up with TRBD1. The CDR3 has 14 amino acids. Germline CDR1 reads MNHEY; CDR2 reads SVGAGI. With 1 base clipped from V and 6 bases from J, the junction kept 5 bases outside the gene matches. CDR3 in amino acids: CASSYYGQADGYTF. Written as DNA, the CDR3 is TGTGCCAGCAGTTACTACGGACAGGCCGATGGCTACACCTTC.

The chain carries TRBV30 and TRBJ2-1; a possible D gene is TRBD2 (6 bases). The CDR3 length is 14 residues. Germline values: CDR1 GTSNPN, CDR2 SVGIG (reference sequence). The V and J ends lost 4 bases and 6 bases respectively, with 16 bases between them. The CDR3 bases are TGTGCCTGGAATTCTGGGGGAGGAACCAATGAGCAGTTCTTC. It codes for CAWNSGGGTNEQFF.

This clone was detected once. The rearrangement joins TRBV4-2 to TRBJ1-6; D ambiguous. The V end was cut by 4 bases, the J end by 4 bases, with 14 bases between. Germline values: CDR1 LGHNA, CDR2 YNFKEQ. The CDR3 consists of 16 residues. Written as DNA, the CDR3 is TGTGCCAGCAGCCGGCTCCGGGGAGCTTATAATTCACCCCTCCACTTT. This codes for CASSRLRGAYNSPLHF.

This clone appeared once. Here the CDR3 DNA reads TGTGCCAGCAGCTCGGGACAGAGATCCTACGAGCAGTACTTC. Protein product: CASSSGQRSYEQYF. This chain connects TRBV11-2 to TRBJ2-7; TRBD1 agrees at 7 bases. Germline CDR1 is SGHAT and CDR2 is FQNNGV. The CDR3 is 14 amino acids. V shed 4 bases and J 1 base; nucleotides not matched to a gene: 4.

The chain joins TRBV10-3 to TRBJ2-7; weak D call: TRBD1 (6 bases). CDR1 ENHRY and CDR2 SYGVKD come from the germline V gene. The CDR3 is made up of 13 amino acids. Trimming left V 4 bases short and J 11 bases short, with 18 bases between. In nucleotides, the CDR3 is TGTGCCATCAGTGCTCCGGGACACCTAAGGGAGTACTTC. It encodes CAISAPGHLREYF.

The CDR3 spells CASSPELAGVRETQYF. In nucleotides, the CDR3 is TGTGCCAGCTCACCAGAGCTAGCGGGAGTTAGAGAGACCCAGTACTTC. The chain is built from TRBV18 and TRBJ2-5; TRBD2 agrees at 10 bases. The CDR3 is 16 amino acids. The V gene end was trimmed by 2 bases and the J gene end by 4 bases; junction bases not matched to a gene: 7. In germline, CDR1 is KGHSH, CDR2 LQKENI.

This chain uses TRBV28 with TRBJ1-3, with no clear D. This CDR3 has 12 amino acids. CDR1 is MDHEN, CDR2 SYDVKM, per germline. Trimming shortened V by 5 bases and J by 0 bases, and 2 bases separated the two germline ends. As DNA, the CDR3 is TGTGCCAGCAGTCGCTCTGGAAACACCATATATTTT. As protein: CASSRSGNTIYF.

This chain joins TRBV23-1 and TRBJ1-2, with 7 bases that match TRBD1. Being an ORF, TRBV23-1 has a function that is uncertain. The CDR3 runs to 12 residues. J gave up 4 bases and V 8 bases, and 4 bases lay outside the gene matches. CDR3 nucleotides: TGCGCCAGCGGTGACAGGGTCTATGGCTACACCTTC. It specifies CASGDRVYGYTF.

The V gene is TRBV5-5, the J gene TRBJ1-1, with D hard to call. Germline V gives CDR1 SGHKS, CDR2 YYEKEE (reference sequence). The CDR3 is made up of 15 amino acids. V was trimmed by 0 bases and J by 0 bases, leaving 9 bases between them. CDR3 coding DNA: TGTGCCAGCAGCTTGGAATTGGTGCTGAACACTGAAGCTTTCTTT. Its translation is CASSLELVLNTEAFF.

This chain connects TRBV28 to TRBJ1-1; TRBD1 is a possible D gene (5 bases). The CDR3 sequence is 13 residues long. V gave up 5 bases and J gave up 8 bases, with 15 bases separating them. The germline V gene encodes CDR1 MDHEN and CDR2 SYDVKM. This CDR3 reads CASSGTPAVEAFF. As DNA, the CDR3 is TGTGCCAGCAGTGGGACCCCGGCGGTAGAAGCTTTCTTT.

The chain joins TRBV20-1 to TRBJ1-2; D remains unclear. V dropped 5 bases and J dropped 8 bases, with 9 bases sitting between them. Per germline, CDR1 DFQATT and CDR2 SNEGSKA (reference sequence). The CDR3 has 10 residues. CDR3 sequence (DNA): TGCAGTGCTGGCAGGTGGGGCTACACCTTC. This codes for CSAGRWGYTF.

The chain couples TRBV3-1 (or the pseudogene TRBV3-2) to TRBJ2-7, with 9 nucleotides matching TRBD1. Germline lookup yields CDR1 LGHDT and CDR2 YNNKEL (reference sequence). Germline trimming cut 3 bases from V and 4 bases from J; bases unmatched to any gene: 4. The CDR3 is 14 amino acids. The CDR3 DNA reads TGTGCCAGCAGCCAGGGACAGGGAAAATACGAGCAGTACTTC. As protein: CASSQGQGKYEQYF.

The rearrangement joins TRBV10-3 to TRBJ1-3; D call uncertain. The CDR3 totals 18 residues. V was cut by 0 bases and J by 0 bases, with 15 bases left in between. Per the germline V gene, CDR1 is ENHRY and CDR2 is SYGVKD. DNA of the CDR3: TGTGCCATCAGTGAGTCGCGGCAGTCCTATAGCTCTGGAAACACCATATATTTT. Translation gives CAISESRQSYSSGNTIYF.

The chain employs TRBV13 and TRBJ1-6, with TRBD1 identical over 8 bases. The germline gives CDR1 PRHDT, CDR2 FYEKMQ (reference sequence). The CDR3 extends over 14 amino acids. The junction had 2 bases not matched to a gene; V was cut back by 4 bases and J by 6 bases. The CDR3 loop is CASSSQGVNSPLHF. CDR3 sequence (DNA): TGTGCCAGCAGCTCACAGGGGGTTAATTCACCCCTCCACTTT.

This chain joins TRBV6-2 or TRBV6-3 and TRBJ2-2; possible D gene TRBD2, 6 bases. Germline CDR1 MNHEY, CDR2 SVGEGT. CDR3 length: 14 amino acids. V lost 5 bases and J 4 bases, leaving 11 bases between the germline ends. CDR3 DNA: TGTGCCAGCAGTACGACTAGTTCCACCGGGGAGCTGTTTTTT. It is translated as CASSTTSSTGELFF.

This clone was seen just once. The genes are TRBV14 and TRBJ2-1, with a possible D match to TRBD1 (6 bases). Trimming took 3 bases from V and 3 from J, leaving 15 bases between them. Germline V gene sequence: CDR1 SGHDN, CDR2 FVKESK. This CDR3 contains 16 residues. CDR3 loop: CASSHISGTIYNEQFF. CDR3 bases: TGTGCCAGCAGCCACATCTCCGGGACAATCTACAATGAGCAGTTCTTC.